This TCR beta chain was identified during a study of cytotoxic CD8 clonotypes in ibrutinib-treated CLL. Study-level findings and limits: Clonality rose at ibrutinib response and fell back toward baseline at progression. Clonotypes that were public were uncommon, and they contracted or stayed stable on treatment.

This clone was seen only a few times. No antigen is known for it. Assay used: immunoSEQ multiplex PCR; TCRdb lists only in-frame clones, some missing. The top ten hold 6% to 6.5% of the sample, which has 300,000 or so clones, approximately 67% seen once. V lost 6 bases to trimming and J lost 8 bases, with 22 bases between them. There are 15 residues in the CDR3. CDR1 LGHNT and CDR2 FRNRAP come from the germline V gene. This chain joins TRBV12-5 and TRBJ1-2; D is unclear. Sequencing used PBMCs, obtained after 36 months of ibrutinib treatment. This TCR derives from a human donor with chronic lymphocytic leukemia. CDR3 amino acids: CASGGPGWIVQGYTF. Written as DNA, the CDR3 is TGTGCTAGTGGCGGACCTGGGTGGATAGTTCAGGGCTACACCTTC. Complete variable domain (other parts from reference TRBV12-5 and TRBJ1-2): DARVTQTPRHKVTEMGQEVTMRCQPILGHNTVFWYRQTMMQGLELLAYFRNRAPLDDSGMPKDRFSAEMPDATLATLKIQPSEPRDSAVYFCASGGPGWIVQGYTFGSGTRLTVV.